This T cell receptor beta chain stems from a study of shared clonotypes between healthy human individuals. Several immunoSEQ plates received, in even portions, the genomic DNA of each subset. Produced via immunoSEQ multiplex PCR; TCRdb's table is partial and in-frame only. The data show approximately 2,300,000 clones, roughly 92% seen once. The germline gives CDR1 MNHEY, CDR2 SVGAGI. The CDR3 totals 15 residues. V lost 5 bases and J lost 10, with 23 bases in between. The sample taken for sequencing was naive CD4+ T cells from PBMCs. Subset specified: CD45RA+ positively selected. The chain employs TRBV6-5 and TRBJ1-1, with a possible D match to TRBD1 (5 bases). This TCR came from a man younger than 30 in good health. Some clones in this sample may be carry-over from other donors' samples. CDR3 DNA: TGTGCCAGCAGTACCGAGGGACTCGGGTGGGTGGGAGCTTTCTTT. This encodes CASSTEGLGWVGAFF.